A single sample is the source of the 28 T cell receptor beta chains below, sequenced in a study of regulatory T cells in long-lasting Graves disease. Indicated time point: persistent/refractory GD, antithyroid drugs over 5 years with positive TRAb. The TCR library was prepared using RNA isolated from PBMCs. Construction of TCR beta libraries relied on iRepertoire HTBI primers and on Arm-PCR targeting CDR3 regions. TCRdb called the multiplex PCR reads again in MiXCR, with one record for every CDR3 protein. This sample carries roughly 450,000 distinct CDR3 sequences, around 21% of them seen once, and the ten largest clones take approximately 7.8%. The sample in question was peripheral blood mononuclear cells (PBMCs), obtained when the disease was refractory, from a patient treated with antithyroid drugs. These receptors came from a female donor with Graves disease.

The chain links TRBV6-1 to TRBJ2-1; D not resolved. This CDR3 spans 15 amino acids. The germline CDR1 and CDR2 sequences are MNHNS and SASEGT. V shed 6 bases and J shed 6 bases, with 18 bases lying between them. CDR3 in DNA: TGTGCCAGCAGACACGGCACAGCAAATCGCAATGAGCAGTTCTTC. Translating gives CASRHGTANRNEQFF.

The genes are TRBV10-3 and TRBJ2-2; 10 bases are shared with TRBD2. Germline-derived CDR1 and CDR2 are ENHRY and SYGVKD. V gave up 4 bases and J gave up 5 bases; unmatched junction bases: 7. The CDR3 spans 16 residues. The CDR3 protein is CAISGSSGSGTGELFF. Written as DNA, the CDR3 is TGTGCCATCAGTGGTTCTAGCGGGAGTGGGACCGGGGAGCTGTTTTTT.

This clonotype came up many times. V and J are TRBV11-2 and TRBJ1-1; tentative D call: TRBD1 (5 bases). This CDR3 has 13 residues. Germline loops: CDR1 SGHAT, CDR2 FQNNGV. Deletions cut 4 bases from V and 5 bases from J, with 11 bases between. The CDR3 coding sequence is TGTGCCAGCAGCTCCAGGGACCTAACTGAAGCTTTCTTT. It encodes CASSSRDLTEAFF.

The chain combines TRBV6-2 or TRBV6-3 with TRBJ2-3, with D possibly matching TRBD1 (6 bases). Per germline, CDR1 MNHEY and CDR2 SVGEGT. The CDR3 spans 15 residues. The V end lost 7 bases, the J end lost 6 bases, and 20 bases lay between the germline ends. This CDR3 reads CASTTRLRDTDTQYF. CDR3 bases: TGTGCCAGCACCACACGTCTCAGGGACACCGATACGCAGTATTTT.

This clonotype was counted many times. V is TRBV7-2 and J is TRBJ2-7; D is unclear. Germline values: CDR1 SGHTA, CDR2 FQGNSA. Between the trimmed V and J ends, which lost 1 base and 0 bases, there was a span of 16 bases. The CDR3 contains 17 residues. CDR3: CASSLGLRRTPSYEQYF. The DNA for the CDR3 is TGTGCCAGCAGCTTAGGACTGAGGAGAACGCCCTCCTACGAGCAGTACTTC.

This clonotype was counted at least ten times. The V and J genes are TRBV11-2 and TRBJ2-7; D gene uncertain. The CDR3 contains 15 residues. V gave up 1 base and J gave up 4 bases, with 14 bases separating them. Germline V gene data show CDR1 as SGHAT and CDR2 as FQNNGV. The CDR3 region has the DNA TGTGCCAGCAGCTTAGCCTCCGGGTCCGGGTACGAGCAGTACTTC. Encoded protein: CASSLASGSGYEQYF.

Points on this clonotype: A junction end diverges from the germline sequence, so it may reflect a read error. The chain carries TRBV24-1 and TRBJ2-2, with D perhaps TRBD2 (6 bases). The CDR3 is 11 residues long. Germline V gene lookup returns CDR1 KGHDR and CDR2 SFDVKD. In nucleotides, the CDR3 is TGTGCCACCGAGGACACCGGGGGGCTGTTTTTT. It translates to CATEDTGGLFF.

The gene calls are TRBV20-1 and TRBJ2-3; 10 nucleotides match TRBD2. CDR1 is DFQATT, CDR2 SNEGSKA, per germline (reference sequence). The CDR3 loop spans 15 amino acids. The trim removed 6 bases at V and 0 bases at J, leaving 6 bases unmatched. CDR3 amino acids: CSASLAGVSTDTQYF. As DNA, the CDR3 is TGCAGTGCGTCCCTAGCGGGAGTTAGCACAGATACGCAGTATTTT.

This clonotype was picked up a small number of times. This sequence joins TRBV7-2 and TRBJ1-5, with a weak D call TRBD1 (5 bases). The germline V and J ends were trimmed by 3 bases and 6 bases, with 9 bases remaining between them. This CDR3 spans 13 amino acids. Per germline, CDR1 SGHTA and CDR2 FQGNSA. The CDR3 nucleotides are TGTGCCAGCAGCTTGGGACCTACTCAGCCCCAGCATTTT. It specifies CASSLGPTQPQHF.

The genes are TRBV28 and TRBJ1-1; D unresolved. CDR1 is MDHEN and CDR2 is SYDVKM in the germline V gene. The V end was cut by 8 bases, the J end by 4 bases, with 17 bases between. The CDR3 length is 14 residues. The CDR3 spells CASGLSRPGTEAFF. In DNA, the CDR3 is TGTGCCAGCGGTCTGTCCAGGCCGGGCACTGAAGCTTTCTTT.

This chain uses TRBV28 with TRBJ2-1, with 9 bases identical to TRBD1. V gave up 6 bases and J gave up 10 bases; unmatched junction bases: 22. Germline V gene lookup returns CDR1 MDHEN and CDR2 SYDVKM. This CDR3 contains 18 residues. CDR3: CASSQRKRLRDRAGEQFF. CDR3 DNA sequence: TGTGCCAGCAGCCAGCGCAAGAGACTCCGGGACAGGGCTGGAGAGCAGTTCTTC.

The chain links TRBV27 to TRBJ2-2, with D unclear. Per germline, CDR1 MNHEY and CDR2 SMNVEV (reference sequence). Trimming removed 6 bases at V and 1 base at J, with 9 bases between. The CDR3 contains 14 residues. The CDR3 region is CASRPLLNTGELFF. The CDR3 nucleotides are TGTGCCAGCAGACCACTCCTGAACACCGGGGAGCTGTTTTTT.

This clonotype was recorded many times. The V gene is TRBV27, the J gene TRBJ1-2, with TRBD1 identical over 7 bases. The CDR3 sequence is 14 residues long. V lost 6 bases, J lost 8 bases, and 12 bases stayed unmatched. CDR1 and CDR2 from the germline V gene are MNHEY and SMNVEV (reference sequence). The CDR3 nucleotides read TGTGCCAGCAGCTGGGACAGCCGCCCGGGGGGCTACACCTTC. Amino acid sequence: CASSWDSRPGGYTF.

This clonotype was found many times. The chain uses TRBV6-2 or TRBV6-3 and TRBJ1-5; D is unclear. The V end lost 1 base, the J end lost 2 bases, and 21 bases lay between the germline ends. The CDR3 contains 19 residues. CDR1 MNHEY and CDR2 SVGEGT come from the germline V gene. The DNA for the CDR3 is TGTGCCAGCAGTTACTTTTCAGATTTGGGGAGTAGCGGCAATCAGCCCCAGCATTTT. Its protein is CASSYFSDLGSSGNQPQHF.

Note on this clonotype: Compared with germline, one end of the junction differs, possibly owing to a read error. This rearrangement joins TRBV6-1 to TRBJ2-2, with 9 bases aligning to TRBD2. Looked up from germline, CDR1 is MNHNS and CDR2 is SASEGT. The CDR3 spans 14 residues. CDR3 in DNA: TGTGCCACCAGTCGTCTAGCGGGAACCGGGGAGCTGTTTTTT. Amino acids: CATSRLAGTGELFF.

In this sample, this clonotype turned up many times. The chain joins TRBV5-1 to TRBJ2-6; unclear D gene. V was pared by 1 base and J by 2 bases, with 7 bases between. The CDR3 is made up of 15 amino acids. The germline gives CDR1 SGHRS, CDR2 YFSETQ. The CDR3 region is CASSLIETGANVLTF. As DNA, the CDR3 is TGCGCCAGCAGCTTGATCGAGACTGGGGCCAACGTCCTGACTTTC.

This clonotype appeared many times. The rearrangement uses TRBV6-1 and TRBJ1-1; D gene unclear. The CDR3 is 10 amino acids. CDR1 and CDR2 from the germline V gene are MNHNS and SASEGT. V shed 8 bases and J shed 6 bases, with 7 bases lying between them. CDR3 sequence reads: CASGGPEAFF. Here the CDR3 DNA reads TGTGCCAGCGGCGGCCCTGAAGCTTTCTTT.

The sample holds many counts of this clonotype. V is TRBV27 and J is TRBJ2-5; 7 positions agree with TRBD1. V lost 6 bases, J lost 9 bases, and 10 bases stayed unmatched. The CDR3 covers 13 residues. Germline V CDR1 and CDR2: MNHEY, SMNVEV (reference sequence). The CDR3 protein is CASRPTGVAAQYF. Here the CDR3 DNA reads TGTGCCAGCAGGCCCACAGGGGTCGCGGCCCAGTACTTC.

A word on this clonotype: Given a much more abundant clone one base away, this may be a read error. CDR3 loop: CASSFAGSLNERYF. CDR3 DNA sequence: TGTGCCAGCAGTTTCGCTGGGAGCTTGAACGAGCGGTACTTC. V and J are TRBV28 and TRBJ2-7; D is perhaps TRBD2 (5 bases). Per germline, CDR1 MDHEN and CDR2 SYDVKM. CDR3 length: 14 amino acids.

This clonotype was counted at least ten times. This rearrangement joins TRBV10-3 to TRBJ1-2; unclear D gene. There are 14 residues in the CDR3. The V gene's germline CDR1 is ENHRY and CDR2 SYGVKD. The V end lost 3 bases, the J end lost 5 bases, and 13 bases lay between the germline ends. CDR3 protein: CAISELFAEYGYTF. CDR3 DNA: TGTGCCATCAGTGAACTCTTCGCTGAGTATGGCTACACCTTC.

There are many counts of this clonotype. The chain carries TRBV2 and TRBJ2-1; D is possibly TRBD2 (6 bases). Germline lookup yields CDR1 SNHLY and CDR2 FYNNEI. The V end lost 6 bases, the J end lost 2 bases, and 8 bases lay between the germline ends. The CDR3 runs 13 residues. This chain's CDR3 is CASRGLTYNEQFF. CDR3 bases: TGTGCCAGCAGGGGACTCACCTACAATGAGCAGTTCTTC.

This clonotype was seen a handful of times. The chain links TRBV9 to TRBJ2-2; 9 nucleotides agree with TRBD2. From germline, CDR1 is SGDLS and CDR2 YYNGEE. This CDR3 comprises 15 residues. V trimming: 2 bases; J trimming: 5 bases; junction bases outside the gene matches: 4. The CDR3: CASSVSGSATGELFF. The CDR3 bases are TGTGCCAGCAGCGTTAGCGGGAGTGCAACCGGGGAGCTGTTTTTT.

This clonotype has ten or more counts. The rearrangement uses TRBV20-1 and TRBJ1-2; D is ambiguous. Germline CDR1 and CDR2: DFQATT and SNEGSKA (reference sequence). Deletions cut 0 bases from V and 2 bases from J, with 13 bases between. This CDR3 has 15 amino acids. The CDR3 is CSARDKIPTNYGYTF. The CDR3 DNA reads TGCAGTGCTAGAGACAAGATCCCTACAAACTATGGCTACACCTTC.

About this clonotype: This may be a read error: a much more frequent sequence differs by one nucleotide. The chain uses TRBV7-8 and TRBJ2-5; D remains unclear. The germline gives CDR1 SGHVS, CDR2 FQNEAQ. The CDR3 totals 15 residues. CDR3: CASSLVAAYHETQYF. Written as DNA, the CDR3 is TGTGCCAGCAGCTTAGTTGCGGCCTACCACGAGACCCAGTACTTC.

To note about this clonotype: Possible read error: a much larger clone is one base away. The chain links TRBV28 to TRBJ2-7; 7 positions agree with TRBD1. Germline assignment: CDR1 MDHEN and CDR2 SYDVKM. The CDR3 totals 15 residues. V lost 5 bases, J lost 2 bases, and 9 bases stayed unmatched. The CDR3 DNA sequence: TGTGCCAGCAGTCTTTCGGCCGGGACAGCCTACGAGCAGTACTTC. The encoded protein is CASSLSAGTAYEQYF.

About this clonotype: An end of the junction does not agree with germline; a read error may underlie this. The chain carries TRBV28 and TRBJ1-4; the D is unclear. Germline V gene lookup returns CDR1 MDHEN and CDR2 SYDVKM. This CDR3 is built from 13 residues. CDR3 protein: CASSFQNNEKLVF. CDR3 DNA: TGTGCTAGCAGTTTCCAAAATAATGAAAAACTGGTTTTT. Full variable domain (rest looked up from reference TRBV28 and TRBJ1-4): DVKVTQSSRYLVKRTGEKVFLECVQDMDHENMFWYRQDPGLGLRLIYFSYDVKMKEKGDIPEGYSVSREKKERFSLILESASTNQTSMYLCASSFQNNEKLVFGSGTQLSVL.

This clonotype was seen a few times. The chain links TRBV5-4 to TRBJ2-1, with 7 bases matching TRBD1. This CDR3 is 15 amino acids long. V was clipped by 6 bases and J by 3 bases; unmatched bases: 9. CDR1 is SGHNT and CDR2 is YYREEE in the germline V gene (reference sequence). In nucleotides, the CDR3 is TGTGCCAGCAACCCAGACAGGGTAAACTACAATGAGCAGTTCTTC. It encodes CASNPDRVNYNEQFF.

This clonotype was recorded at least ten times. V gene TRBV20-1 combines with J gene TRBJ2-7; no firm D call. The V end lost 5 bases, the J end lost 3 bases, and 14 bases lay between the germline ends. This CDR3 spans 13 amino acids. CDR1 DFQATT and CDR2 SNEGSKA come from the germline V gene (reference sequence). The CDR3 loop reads CSAPDQRDYEQYF. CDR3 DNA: TGCAGTGCTCCGGACCAAAGGGACTACGAGCAGTACTTC.